One and the same sample provided the 18 T cell receptor beta chains below, sequenced in a study of T cells in Graves' hyperthyroidism and ophthalmopathy. From RNA transcripts, TCR beta CDR3 regions were amplified. TCR CDR3 regions were first amplified by RT-PCR with HTBI primers. TCRdb reprocessed the multiplex PCR reads with MiXCR, giving one entry per CDR3 protein. The top ten clones hold around 11% of a sample with 530,000 or so distinct CDR3 sequences, around 22% of them seen once. The sample was blood. Receptors were obtained from a woman aged 30 to 39 with Graves' ophthalmopathy.

This clonotype has ten or more counts. This sequence joins TRBV10-3 and TRBJ2-7; 9 bases match TRBD2. The germline V gene has CDR1 ENHRY and CDR2 SYGVKD. The CDR3 runs to 13 residues. With 6 bases clipped from V and 2 bases from J, the junction kept 2 bases outside the gene matches. CDR3 residues: CAISLAGTYEQYF. DNA for the CDR3: TGTGCCATCAGCCTAGCGGGAACCTACGAGCAGTACTTC.

This clonotype was seen a few times. A clone one base away is much larger, so this may be a read error. V usage is TRBV7-2 and J usage is TRBJ1-5; D remains unclear. Germline V gene lookup returns CDR1 SGHTA and CDR2 FQGNSA. The CDR3 totals 14 residues. The DNA for the CDR3 is TGTGCCAGCAGCTTAAGGTCGGGCAATCAGCCCCGGCATTTT. It translates to CASSLRSGNQPRHF.

This clonotype was counted ten times or more. The rearrangement joins TRBV20-1 to TRBJ1-2; 10 nucleotides line up with TRBD1. Germline V lookup: CDR1 DFQATT, CDR2 SNEGSKA (reference sequence). The V segment lost 0 bases and the J segment 3 bases; nucleotides outside the gene matches: 13. The CDR3 runs to 18 residues. The CDR3 is CSARDFTGQGGLYYGYTF. The CDR3, as DNA: TGCAGTGCTAGAGATTTTACCGGACAGGGGGGTTTGTACTATGGCTACACCTTC.

In this sample, this clonotype turned up a few times. A read error may be the cause here, since a much bigger clone is one base away. The V and J genes are TRBV12-3 or TRBV12-4 and TRBJ2-6; the D is unclear. CDR3 length: 13 amino acids. Trimming shortened V by 3 bases and J by 4 bases, and 4 bases separated the two germline ends. CDR3 bases: TGTGCCAGCAGTTTTGAGGGGGCCAACGTCCTGACTTTC. Translated: CASSFEGANVLTF.

This clonotype showed up many times. This chain links TRBV10-2 with TRBJ2-7; D is unclear. The V and J ends lost 3 bases and 2 bases respectively, with 14 bases between them. This CDR3 spans 15 amino acids. Germline values: CDR1 WSHSY, CDR2 SAAADI. CDR3 coding DNA: TGCGCCAGCAGTGATCCTTCTTTAACGGCCTACGAGCAGTACTTC. This gives the protein CASSDPSLTAYEQYF.

Many counts were recorded for this clonotype. The chain employs TRBV12-3 or TRBV12-4 and TRBJ2-2; 8 nucleotides line up with TRBD2. V was pared by 4 bases and J by 4 bases, with 5 bases of the junction left unmatched. The CDR3 has 15 residues. The CDR3 coding sequence is TGTGCCAGCAGTTCCCGGGGGGGATCCACCGGGGAGCTGTTTTTT. Its protein product is CASSSRGGSTGELFF.

A few counts support this clonotype. The chain's CDR3 is CASSLRAPTEAQYF. CDR3 DNA sequence: TGTGCCAGCAGTTTGAGAGCCCCCACGGAGGCGCAGTATTTT. The gene calls are TRBV7-3 and TRBJ2-3; tentatively, D is TRBD2 (5 bases). Trimming took off 6 bases at V and 10 bases at J, with 20 bases between the two ends. Germline-derived CDR1 and CDR2 are SGHTA and FQGTGA. The CDR3 sequence is 14 residues long. The full variable domain, with the rest looked up from reference TRBV7-3 and TRBJ2-3, is GAGVSQTPSNKVTEKGKYVELRCDPISGHTALYWYRQSLGQGPEFLIYFQGTGAADDSGLPNDRFFAVRPEGSVSTLKIQRTERGDSAVYLCASSLRAPTEAQYFGPGTRLTVL.

The V and J genes are TRBV20-1 and TRBJ2-5; 9 bases fit TRBD1. Germline trimming cut 1 base from V and 2 bases from J; bases unmatched to any gene: 8. CDR3 length: 16 amino acids. CDR1 and CDR2 from the germline V gene are DFQATT and SNEGSKA (reference sequence). The CDR3 nucleotides read TGCAGTGCTAGAGCTACCAGGACAGGGGTTCAAGAGACCCAGTACTTC. It specifies CSARATRTGVQETQYF.

There are many counts of this clonotype. CDR3 DNA sequence: TGTGCCACCAGTGCCGCAGGGGGAGAGACCCAGTACTTC. Its translation: CATSAAGGETQYF. The chain carries TRBV24-1 and TRBJ2-5, with 7 bases lining up with TRBD1. The CDR3 sequence is 13 residues long. Germline values: CDR1 KGHDR, CDR2 SFDVKD. Losses at the gene ends were 5 bases for V and 4 bases for J; bases not matched to a gene: 3.

This chain uses TRBV28 with TRBJ1-1, with D perhaps matching TRBD1 (5 bases). Germline V gene data show CDR1 as MDHEN and CDR2 as SYDVKM. This CDR3 region has 13 residues. V was shortened by 6 bases and J by 5 bases, with 13 bases between the two germline ends. CDR3 coding DNA: TGTGCCAGCAGCCCAGGGTGGCGGACTGAAGCTTTCTTT. Its translation is CASSPGWRTEAFF.

This clonotype was counted at least ten times. This chain uses TRBV7-2 with TRBJ1-1, with D hard to call. Germline assignment: CDR1 SGHTA and CDR2 FQGNSA. CDR3 size: 13 residues. V was trimmed by 2 bases and J by 7 bases, leaving 11 bases between them. The DNA for the CDR3 is TGTGCCAGCAGCTTATTTCGGGAAGATGAAGCTTTCTTT. Protein sequence: CASSLFREDEAFF.

This clonotype has ten or more counts. The genes are TRBV4-1 and TRBJ1-2, with D possibly TRBD1 on 6 matching bases. CDR3 length equals 17 residues. Looked up from germline, CDR1 is MGHRA and CDR2 is YSYEKL. V was trimmed by 1 base and J by 3 bases, leaving 18 bases between them. This chain's CDR3 is CASSQGSVPGDYYGYTF. The CDR3, as DNA: TGCGCCAGCAGCCAAGGCTCGGTTCCAGGGGACTACTATGGCTACACCTTC.

This clonotype has more than one count but fewer than ten. The chain links TRBV12-5 to TRBJ1-2; TRBD1 matches at 12 bases. With V trimmed by 3 bases and J by 8 bases, 7 bases remained unmatched. Germline V gene lookup returns CDR1 LGHNT and CDR2 FRNRAP. This CDR3 contains 15 residues. In DNA, the CDR3 is TGTGCTAGTGGTTTCCCCGGGACAGGGGGCGAAGGCTACACCTTC. It yields the protein CASGFPGTGGEGYTF.

This clonotype was found many times. CDR3 region: CASSTVGGKNTEAFF. The CDR3 DNA reads as TGTGCCAGCAGCACGGTCGGGGGGAAGAACACTGAAGCTTTCTTT. This chain links TRBV11-1 with TRBJ1-1; tentatively, D is TRBD1 (5 bases). There are 15 residues in the CDR3. V was shortened by 5 bases and J by 1 base, with 14 bases between the two germline ends. The germline gives CDR1 SGHAT, CDR2 FQDESV (reference sequence).

The chain links TRBV27 to TRBJ1-6, with TRBD1 identical over 10 bases. CDR1 is MNHEY, CDR2 SMNVEV, per germline (reference sequence). V was pared by 4 bases and J by 8 bases, with 5 bases of the junction left unmatched. The CDR3 sequence is 15 residues long. CDR3 DNA sequence: TGTGCCAGCAGTTACCGGGACAGGGGCCATTCACCCCTCCACTTT. Amino acids: CASSYRDRGHSPLHF.

Of note for this clonotype: Since a much larger clone is just one base distant, this may be a read error. The chain couples TRBV19 to TRBJ2-4, with D perhaps being TRBD1 or TRBD2 (5 bases each). The CDR3 consists of 13 residues. The V end lost 6 bases, the J end lost 8 bases, and 14 bases lay between the germline ends. CDR1 is LNHDA, CDR2 SQIVND, per germline (reference sequence). The CDR3 DNA sequence: TGTGCCAGTAGACGACGGGACGAATACATTCAGTACTTC. Its protein product is CASRRRDEYIQYF.

This clonotype was detected many times. The chain has TRBV12-3 or TRBV12-4 and TRBJ1-1; D not certain. CDR3 length equals 13 residues. Trimming took 6 bases from V and 6 from J, leaving 14 bases between them. CDR3 amino acids: CASSSIVGAEAFF. The CDR3 DNA sequence: TGTGCCAGCAGCTCTATAGTGGGTGCTGAAGCTTTCTTT.

Only a few counts were recorded for this clonotype. V and J are TRBV11-2 and TRBJ1-6; 9 nucleotides align to TRBD1. The trim removed 5 bases at V and 11 bases at J, leaving 10 bases unmatched. Per germline, CDR1 SGHAT and CDR2 FQNNGV. The CDR3 has 15 residues. DNA for the CDR3: TGTGCCAGCAGCAACGACAGGGGGGCCACTACACCCCTCCACTTT. The encoded protein is CASSNDRGATTPLHF.